Sequencing of this T cell receptor beta chain was carried out in a study of T cell responses to AZD1222 COVID-19 vaccine (TCRdb year 2021). The study in broad terms: Because spike-specific TCR depth and breadth did not differ between the two schedules, AZD1222 recipients who got a second dose at roughly 4 weeks were pooled with those who got a second dose at roughly 12 weeks. TCR sequencing covered fewer than 250 trial participants: about 210 given two doses of AZD1222 and 26 given two doses of MenACWY control vaccine. Trial participants were enrolled by age into subgroups of 18-55, 56-69 and 70-plus years, and around 140, 26 and 57 TCR-sequenced participants, respectively, were included in these subgroups. The investigation overall reported the following: Most participants were white British and females outnumbered males, and the authors suggested that clonal diversity may have been underestimated. Spike-specific TCR breadth and depth rose significantly after two AZD1222 doses compared with day 0 and with MenACWY recipients. The 56-69-year group was small, and its depth increase did not reach significance, likely because of low power. Because no day 14 peak-response samples were available, repertoires were characterized only after the peak T cell response. CD4 TCRs associated with the vaccine covered the entire spike protein, and the dominant responses were in regions 160-218 and 743-854. Only five to seven AZD1222 recipients were SARS-CoV-2 seropositive at baseline, limiting conclusions about previously exposed vaccinees. Reportedly, close to half of the unique spike-specific TCRs recognized epitopes lying outside the regions that are mutated in the B.1.351 and B.1.1.7 variants.

On this clone: The antigen it binds to is not known. No clone much larger than this one lies a single base away; base qualities are absent.

Per the publication, the time point label means: baseline before first vaccination. Samples from vaccinated people were obtained from the UK trials COV001 and COV002, which included a single-blind randomized controlled phase 2/3 trial of AZD1222 (ChAdOx1 nCoV-19) in healthy adults. For TCRbeta chain sequencing, PBMC samples from trial participants were taken at day 0 and at day 28 after the second dose. The CDR3 regions of human TCRbeta chains were analyzed by immunosequencing. For the original study's pipeline: TCRs in the repertoires were compared against a reference library of SARS-CoV-2-specific TCRs that had been generated with the MIRA antigen-specificity platform. Breadth meant the fraction of unique TCRs that were SARS-CoV-2-associated, whereas depth meant the fraction of total T cells that were SARS-CoV-2-associated. Using the MIRA data, each spike-specific TCR was mapped to the spike region that the TCR reacts to and placed in a CD4 or CD8 class. Log10-transformed breadth and depth values were compared by one-way ANOVA with Sidak's multiple comparisons tests. Here the immuneACCESS table is served through TCRdb, limited to in-frame sequences with V and J called. Missing clones are a known gap in these copies; in checked studies unresolved V genes cover under half, and the rest lacks a known reason. The DNA gave D and trimming, while V, J and clone size come from that table. The sample table contains 110,000 to 150,000 clones; only one count was recorded for approximately 90% of them. The ten largest clones take up about 3.5% of the sample.

The trim is 0 bases for V and 4 bases for J, with a gap of 15 bases between the germline ends. CDR1 and CDR2 were assigned from the germline V gene as SGHDN and FVKESK. Its CDR3 holds 16 amino acids, cysteine through phenylalanine. Only the CDR3 DNA stays, 48 bases, in frame from base 1. This specimen consisted of peripheral blood, obtained on day 0 of AZD1222 vaccination. The chain joins TRBV14 to TRBJ1-2; the D gene lacks a confident call. This receptor was taken from an adult in good health. The encoded CDR3 is CASSQDIIGGSYGYTF. The sequenced DNA is TGTGCCAGCAGCCAAGATATTATTGGCGGTAGCTATGGCTACACCTTC.